The 21 T cell receptor beta chains listed next were all sequenced from one sample in a study of coeliac disease. Data came from immunoSEQ multiplex PCR; TCRdb stores just in-frame clones and leaves some out. This sample has several thousand clones; approximately 67% occur once, and the top ten carry roughly a fifth. Sequenced: lymphocytes from the gut lamina propria. The receptors come from a man between 60 and 75 years old with celiac disease on a gluten-free diet.

V and J are TRBV5-5 and TRBJ1-6; 8 positions agree with TRBD1. Germline V gives CDR1 SGHKS, CDR2 YYEKEE (reference sequence). The CDR3 runs 15 residues. Trimming removed 0 bases from V and 6 bases from J; junction bases left unmatched: 2. The CDR3 DNA reads TGTGCCAGCAGCTTGGGGACAGGGAGTAATTCACCCCTCCACTTT. This encodes CASSLGTGSNSPLHF. The full variable domain, with the rest looked up from reference TRBV5-5 and TRBJ1-6, is DAGVTQSPTHLIKTRGQQVTLRCSPISGHKSVSWYQQVLGQGPQFIFQYYEKEERGRGNFPDRFSARQFPNYSSELNVNALLLGDSALYLCASSLGTGSNSPLHFGNGTRLTVT.

V gene TRBV6-1 combines with J gene TRBJ2-1; TRBD1 might be the D (5 bases). Germline V lookup: CDR1 MNHNS, CDR2 SASEGT. The length of the CDR3 is 16 residues. Between the trimmed V and J ends, which lost 1 base and 7 bases, there was a span of 17 bases. The CDR3 is CASSEVWGRVRNEQFF. CDR3 coding DNA: TGTGCCAGCAGTGAAGTCTGGGGCAGGGTGAGGAATGAGCAGTTCTTC.

V and J are TRBV4-2 and TRBJ1-3; D is possibly TRBD1 (6 bases). V was cut by 0 bases and J by 5 bases, with 14 bases left in between. This CDR3 region has 16 residues. Per germline, CDR1 LGHNA and CDR2 YNFKEQ. The CDR3 loop is CASSQDNIGQRNTIYF. CDR3 in DNA: TGTGCCAGCAGCCAAGATAACATCGGACAGCGAAACACCATATATTTT.

The CDR3 spells CASSFQPSSYNEQFF. In DNA, the CDR3 is TGCGCCAGCAGCTTCCAACCGAGCTCCTACAATGAGCAGTTCTTC. V and J are TRBV5-1 and TRBJ2-1; D not resolved. CDR1 and CDR2 (germline): SGHRS, YFSETQ. V lost 2 bases and J 0 bases, leaving 9 bases between the germline ends. CDR3 length: 15 residues.

This clone was observed once. This chain connects TRBV29-1 to TRBJ2-5; D is ambiguous. The CDR3 loop spans 11 amino acids. Germline V gene data show CDR1 as SQVTM and CDR2 as ANQGSEA. With 7 bases removed from V and 2 bases from J, the gap between germline ends came to 8 bases. The DNA for the CDR3 is TGCAGCGGACTGGAACAAGAGACCCAGTACTTC. Protein sequence: CSGLEQETQYF.

This clone has just one count. The V gene is TRBV7-8, the J gene TRBJ2-7; D is unclear. Trimming shortened V by 5 bases and J by 4 bases, and 12 bases separated the two germline ends. CDR1 and CDR2 (germline): SGHVS, FQNEAQ. The CDR3 spans 13 residues. CDR3 in DNA: TGTGCCAGCAGCCAAGGAACCGGGTACGAGCAGTACTTC. This sequence encodes CASSQGTGYEQYF. The entire variable domain, with the rest obtained from reference TRBV7-8 and TRBJ2-7, is as follows: GAGVSQSPRYKVAKRGQDVALRCDPISGHVSLFWYQQALGQGPEFLTYFQNEAQLDKSGLPSDRFFAERPEGSVSTLKIQRTQQEDSAVYLCASSQGTGYEQYFGPGTRLTVT.

This clone ranks as large. The chain joins TRBV4-2 to TRBJ1-5, with D maybe TRBD1 (5 bases). In germline, CDR1 is LGHNA, CDR2 YNFKEQ. This CDR3 has 14 residues. V dropped 3 bases and J dropped 6 bases, with 12 bases sitting between them. DNA of the CDR3: TGTGCCAGCAGCCAGGGGGGTTTGGGTCAGCCCCAGCATTTT. Encoded protein: CASSQGGLGQPQHF.

This chain uses TRBV7-6 with TRBJ2-1, with TRBD1 identical over 8 bases. The CDR3 consists of 14 residues. With V trimmed by 5 bases and J by 6 bases, 6 bases remained unmatched. Looked up from germline, CDR1 is SGHVS and CDR2 is FNYEAQ. The CDR3 sequence is CASSRTGWANEQFF. The CDR3, as DNA: TGTGCCAGCAGCCGGACAGGGTGGGCCAATGAGCAGTTCTTC.

The gene calls are TRBV18 and TRBJ1-1; D unclear. The CDR3 is made up of 12 amino acids. Germline V CDR1 and CDR2: KGHSH, LQKENI. Trimming pared 1 base from V and 8 bases from J, leaving 8 bases between. CDR3 region: CASSPRVREAFF. CDR3 nucleotides: TGTGCCAGCTCACCACGTGTGCGAGAAGCTTTCTTT. The variable domain in full, completed from reference TRBV18 and TRBJ1-1, reads NAGVMQNPRHLVRRRGQEARLRCSPMKGHSHVYWYRQLPEEGLKFMVYLQKENIIDESGMPKERFSAEFPKEGPSILRIQQVVRGDSAAYFCASSPRVREAFFGQGTRLTVV.

A note on this clone: Relative to the germline gene, one junction end is altered; a read error may explain this. The genes are TRBV7-7 and TRBJ2-7, with 8 bases lining up with TRBD2. The CDR3 extends over 15 amino acids. The germline CDR1 and CDR2 sequences are SSHAT and FNYEAQ (reference sequence). CDR3 amino acids: CASSLAGLLAYEQYF. The CDR3 region has the DNA TGTGCTAGCAGCTTAGCGGGACTCTTGGCCTACGAGCAGTACTTC.

This clone was seen only once. The chain employs TRBV5-4 and TRBJ1-6; D uncertain. The CDR3 spans 15 residues. V dropped 0 bases and J dropped 9 bases, with 13 bases sitting between them. Germline CDR1 is SGHNT and CDR2 is YYREEE (reference sequence). CDR3 sequence (DNA): TGTGCCAGCAGCTTGGGGGGAGGCAGTCTTTCACCCCTCCACTTT. Translation: CASSLGGGSLSPLHF. The variable domain in full, with the rest retrieved from reference TRBV5-4 and TRBJ1-6, is ETGVTQSPTHLIKTRGQQVTLRCSSQSGHNTVSWYQQALGQGPQFIFQYYREEENGRGNFPPRFSGLQFPNYSSELNVNALELDDSALYLCASSLGGGSLSPLHFGNGTRLTVT.

The chain has TRBV2 and TRBJ1-2, with D unresolved. Germline V gene sequence: CDR1 SNHLY, CDR2 FYNNEI. V lost 6 bases to trimming and J lost 8 bases, with 10 bases between them. The CDR3 totals 11 residues. This CDR3 reads CASRWAGGYTF. As DNA, the CDR3 is TGTGCCAGCAGGTGGGCGGGAGGCTACACCTTC.

V usage is TRBV10-3 and J usage is TRBJ2-7; a weak D match, TRBD1 (6 bases). The CDR3 is 15 amino acids. V lost 6 bases to trimming and J lost 2 bases, with 17 bases between them. Germline values: CDR1 ENHRY, CDR2 SYGVKD. Here the CDR3 reads CAISGLWQGTYEQYF. As DNA, the CDR3 is TGTGCCATCAGCGGATTGTGGCAGGGGACCTACGAGCAGTACTTC.

The chain carries TRBV6-5 and TRBJ2-4; a weak D match, TRBD2 (6 bases). This CDR3 spans 15 amino acids. Per the germline V gene, CDR1 is MNHEY and CDR2 is SVGAGI. Trimming removed 9 bases at V and 0 bases at J, with 15 bases between. In DNA form, the CDR3 reads TGTGCCAGTTTGGCCGTCGGGGGAGCCAAAAACATTCAGTACTTC. It codes for CASLAVGGAKNIQYF.

This clone was counted between two and nine times. V gene TRBV6-5 combines with J gene TRBJ1-2, with D unclear. The germline V gene encodes CDR1 MNHEY and CDR2 SVGAGI. With 7 bases removed from V and 11 bases from J, the gap between germline ends came to 14 bases. This CDR3 has 11 residues. The CDR3 is CASTSKPGYTF. The DNA of the CDR3 is TGTGCCAGCACCTCCAAACCGGGATACACCTTC.

This chain joins TRBV7-3 and TRBJ2-2; TRBD2 might be the D (5 bases). The CDR3 totals 15 residues. V was clipped by 5 bases and J by 3 bases, with 13 bases between them. The germline gives CDR1 SGHTA, CDR2 FQGTGA. CDR3 nucleotides: TGTGCCAGCAGCCCCGCGGGCTTTGACACCGGGGAGCTGTTTTTT. Protein: CASSPAGFDTGELFF.

The CDR3 bases are TGTGCCAGTAGGTTGGGGCCTGGAAACACCATATATTTT. Its translation: CASRLGPGNTIYF. J is TRBJ1-3 and V is TRBV19, with D tentatively TRBD1 (5 bases). CDR1 and CDR2 (germline): LNHDA, SQIVND (reference sequence). V was cut by 6 bases and J by 2 bases, with 8 bases left in between. The CDR3 has 13 residues.

The chain joins TRBV28 to TRBJ2-1; 8 bases match TRBD1. The J segment lost 8 bases and the V segment lost 1 base, leaving 4 bases of the junction unmatched. The CDR3 runs to 14 residues. CDR1 is MDHEN and CDR2 is SYDVKM in the germline V gene. The chain's CDR3 is CASSLYPGGDEQFF. In DNA, the CDR3 is TGTGCCAGCAGTTTATACCCAGGGGGCGATGAGCAGTTCTTC.

The chain links TRBV30 to TRBJ2-7; 8 nucleotides match TRBD2. With V trimmed by 3 bases and J by 8 bases, 9 bases remained unmatched. CDR1 and CDR2 (germline): GTSNPN, SVGIG (reference sequence). The CDR3 spans 13 residues. The DNA for the CDR3 is TGTGCCTGGAGCGTAACGGGGGGGGGAAAGCAGTACTTC. It translates to CAWSVTGGGKQYF.

This clone was seen once. The CDR3 here is CASSLRRKGEQFF. For the CDR3, the DNA is TGTGCCAGCAGCTTACGGAGGAAGGGTGAGCAGTTCTTC. The genes are TRBV13 and TRBJ2-1; D may be TRBD2 (5 bases). Germline V lookup: CDR1 PRHDT, CDR2 FYEKMQ (reference sequence). Deletions cut 2 bases from V and 9 bases from J, with 11 bases between. There are 13 residues in the CDR3. Combining the CDR3 with reference TRBV13 and TRBJ2-1 gives the whole variable domain AAGVIQSPRHLIKEKRETATLKCYPIPRHDTVYWYQQGPGQDPQFLISFYEKMQSDKGSIPDRFSAQQFSDYHSELNMSSLELGDSALYFCASSLRRKGEQFFGPGTRLTVL.

J is TRBJ2-3 and V is TRBV2; 9 nucleotides align to TRBD1. The CDR3 consists of 15 residues. Trimming cost V 6 bases and J 3 bases; bases outside gene matches: 7. Germline V gene data show CDR1 as SNHLY and CDR2 as FYNNEI. The CDR3 nucleotides read TGTGCCAGCAGGAGGACAGGGGTTGGGACAGATACGCAGTATTTT. This sequence encodes CASRRTGVGTDTQYF.